The 17 T cell receptor beta chains reported below all come from one sample, sequenced in a study of T cells in Graves' hyperthyroidism and ophthalmopathy. RNA transcripts provided the source from which TCR beta CDR3 regions were amplified. The TCR CDR3 was amplified in a first-round RT-PCR using the HTBI primer set. TCRdb redid the calling of the multiplex PCR reads with MiXCR, one entry per CDR3 protein. The table has 250,000 to 400,000 distinct CDR3 sequences, about an eighth seen once. The sample was blood. The receptors originated from a woman aged 40 to 50 with Graves' ophthalmopathy.

This clonotype was observed many times. The chain is built from TRBV12-3 or TRBV12-4 and TRBJ2-7; 9 bases match TRBD2. V was pared by 5 bases and J by 0 bases, with 8 bases of the junction left unmatched. The CDR3 totals 16 residues. The CDR3 DNA reads as TGTGCCAGCAGTCTAGGACTAGCGAGGGGCTCCTACGAGCAGTACTTC. Translated: CASSLGLARGSYEQYF.

This clonotype was found many times. CDR3 amino acids: CASSLIGENTEAFF. In DNA, the CDR3 is TGTGCCAGCAGTTTAATTGGGGAGAACACTGAAGCTTTCTTT. The rearrangement uses TRBV27 and TRBJ1-1; D not resolved. Germline values: CDR1 MNHEY, CDR2 SMNVEV (reference sequence). The germline V and J ends were trimmed by 2 bases and 1 base, with 8 bases remaining between them. This CDR3 has 14 amino acids.

This chain connects TRBV5-1 to TRBJ2-1, with 9 bases fitting TRBD1. The CDR3 contains 14 residues. With V trimmed by 0 bases and J by 7 bases, 2 bases remained unmatched. Germline V gives CDR1 SGHRS, CDR2 YFSETQ. CDR3 nucleotide sequence: TGCGCCAGCAGCTTGGGACAGGGGGGAAATGAGCAGTTCTTC. Protein product: CASSLGQGGNEQFF.

This clonotype came up many times. The CDR3 nucleotides read TGCAGTGCACCCCGGGACAGGGCCCATGAGCAGTTCTTC. It encodes CSAPRDRAHEQFF. The V gene is TRBV20-1, the J gene TRBJ2-1, with 9 bases identical to TRBD1. This CDR3 region has 13 residues. J lost 8 bases, V lost 6 bases, and 8 bases had no gene match. The germline V gene has CDR1 DFQATT and CDR2 SNEGSKA (reference sequence).

This clonotype was observed a handful of times. This chain connects TRBV20-1 to TRBJ1-1; D may be TRBD1 (6 bases). The germline gives CDR1 DFQATT, CDR2 SNEGSKA (reference sequence). The germline V and J ends were trimmed by 7 bases and 4 bases, with 13 bases remaining between them. This CDR3 has 12 residues. CDR3 coding DNA: TGCAGTGGTAAACAGGGTGGCACTGAAGCTTTCTTT. Its translation is CSGKQGGTEAFF.

The chain uses TRBV20-1 and TRBJ2-3; TRBD2 matches 9 bases. V lost 1 base, J lost 1 base, and 3 bases stayed unmatched. The CDR3 contains 15 residues. The germline V gene has CDR1 DFQATT and CDR2 SNEGSKA (reference sequence). The DNA of the CDR3 is TGCAGTGCTAGAGTGCTAGCGGGACGCACAGATACGCAGTATTTT. It translates to CSARVLAGRTDTQYF.

A remark on this clonotype: This may be a read error: a much more frequent sequence differs by one nucleotide. The chain is built from TRBV6-1 and TRBJ1-4, with unresolved D. V lost 3 bases and J 10 bases, leaving 12 bases between the germline ends. Germline assignment: CDR1 MNHNS and CDR2 SASEGT. The CDR3 extends over 13 amino acids. This CDR3 reads CASSDTRRGKLFF. The CDR3 bases are TGTGCCAGCAGTGATACCAGACGCGGAAAACTGTTTTTT.

This clonotype was observed a few times. The chain couples TRBV20-1 to TRBJ1-4, with 8 bases that match TRBD1. CDR3 length: 15 amino acids. V trimming: 4 bases; J trimming: 8 bases; junction bases outside the gene matches: 12. Looked up from germline, CDR1 is DFQATT and CDR2 is SNEGSKA (reference sequence). The CDR3, as DNA: TGCAGTGCTATTCCAGGGGGCCTCCGCGGGGAAAAACTGTTTTTT. Residues: CSAIPGGLRGEKLFF.

This clonotype was observed a handful of times. The CDR3 region is CASSRGLTTDTQYF. The CDR3 DNA sequence: TGTGCCAGCTCACGAGGCCTAACCACAGATACGCAGTATTTT. This chain joins TRBV18 and TRBJ2-3; D ambiguous. The CDR3 has 14 amino acids. Trimming pared 4 bases from V and 2 bases from J, leaving 10 bases between. In germline, CDR1 is KGHSH, CDR2 LQKENI.

The rearrangement uses TRBV7-9 and TRBJ2-1; TRBD1 might be the D (5 bases). Between the trimmed V and J ends, which lost 3 bases and 10 bases, there was a span of 16 bases. CDR3 length: 14 amino acids. The germline V gene has CDR1 SEHNR and CDR2 FQNEAQ (reference sequence). CDR3: CASSFRQGSGEQFF. The DNA for the CDR3 is TGTGCCAGCAGCTTCCGCCAGGGTTCAGGGGAGCAGTTCTTC.

This clonotype was recorded many times. The chain carries TRBV10-3 and TRBJ2-3, with D perhaps matching TRBD1 or TRBD2 (5 bases each). This CDR3 is built from 15 residues. V shed 10 bases and J shed 0 bases, with 17 bases lying between them. Germline CDR1 reads ENHRY; CDR2 reads SYGVKD. The CDR3 DNA reads TGTGCCACTATGGGACCTGCGGGTAGCACAGATACGCAGTATTTT. It encodes CATMGPAGSTDTQYF.

V and J are TRBV24-1 and TRBJ2-1, with 8 positions matching TRBD1. This CDR3 region has 15 residues. Germline CDR1 is KGHDR and CDR2 is SFDVKD. The trim removed 7 bases at V and 5 bases at J, leaving 9 bases unmatched. This CDR3 is CATRAHGTGDNEQFF. CDR3 sequence (DNA): TGTGCCACCAGGGCCCACGGGACAGGCGACAATGAGCAGTTCTTC.

This clonotype was counted only a few times. The chain has TRBV29-1 and TRBJ2-2; no reliable D call. V was cut by 3 bases and J by 4 bases, with 6 bases left in between. Germline V gene data show CDR1 as SQVTM and CDR2 as ANQGSEA. This CDR3 spans 12 amino acids. The CDR3 loop is CSVDSATGELFF. The CDR3 DNA is TGCAGCGTTGACAGCGCCACCGGGGAGCTGTTTTTT.

This clonotype showed up just a few times. A read error may produce the germline difference seen at one junction end. This chain joins TRBV5-5 and TRBJ1-5, with no clear D. Germline V gene lookup returns CDR1 SGHKS and CDR2 YYEKEE (reference sequence). The CDR3 runs 15 residues. The CDR3 bases are TGTGCCAGCAACTTGGCTGCTGGGAGCAATCAGCCCCAGCATTTT. It translates to CASNLAAGSNQPQHF.

This clonotype was found many times. The V gene is TRBV11-3, the J gene TRBJ1-1; 8 positions match TRBD1. V lost 8 bases to trimming and J lost 4 bases; unmatched junction nucleotides: 6. Looked up from germline, CDR1 is SGHNT and CDR2 is YENEEA. CDR3 length: 13 amino acids. The CDR3 sequence: CASGRDRSTEAFF. The CDR3 coding sequence is TGTGCCAGCGGCCGGGACAGGTCCACTGAAGCTTTCTTT.

This clonotype was counted only a few times. V is TRBV28 and J is TRBJ2-1; TRBD2 matches 13 bases. CDR3 length: 20 amino acids. Germline V gene lookup returns CDR1 MDHEN and CDR2 SYDVKM. V shed 3 bases and J 0 bases; nucleotides not matched to a gene: 11. The CDR3 sequence: CASSFSSGLAGRSSYNEQFF. The CDR3 nucleotides are TGTGCCAGCAGTTTCTCCTCGGGACTAGCGGGAAGGAGCTCCTACAATGAGCAGTTCTTC.

This clonotype was recorded only once. This could be a read error, since a much larger clone is one nucleotide away. This chain uses TRBV6-2 or TRBV6-3 with TRBJ2-7, with TRBD1 matching 11 bases. This CDR3 spans 15 amino acids. The J segment lost 7 bases and the V segment lost 2 bases, leaving 7 bases of the junction unmatched. Germline assignment: CDR1 MNHEY and CDR2 SVGEGT. CDR3 bases: TGTGCCAGCAGTTACATGGACAGGGGGCTGGGAGAGCAGTACTTC. Its protein is CASSYMDRGLGEQYF.